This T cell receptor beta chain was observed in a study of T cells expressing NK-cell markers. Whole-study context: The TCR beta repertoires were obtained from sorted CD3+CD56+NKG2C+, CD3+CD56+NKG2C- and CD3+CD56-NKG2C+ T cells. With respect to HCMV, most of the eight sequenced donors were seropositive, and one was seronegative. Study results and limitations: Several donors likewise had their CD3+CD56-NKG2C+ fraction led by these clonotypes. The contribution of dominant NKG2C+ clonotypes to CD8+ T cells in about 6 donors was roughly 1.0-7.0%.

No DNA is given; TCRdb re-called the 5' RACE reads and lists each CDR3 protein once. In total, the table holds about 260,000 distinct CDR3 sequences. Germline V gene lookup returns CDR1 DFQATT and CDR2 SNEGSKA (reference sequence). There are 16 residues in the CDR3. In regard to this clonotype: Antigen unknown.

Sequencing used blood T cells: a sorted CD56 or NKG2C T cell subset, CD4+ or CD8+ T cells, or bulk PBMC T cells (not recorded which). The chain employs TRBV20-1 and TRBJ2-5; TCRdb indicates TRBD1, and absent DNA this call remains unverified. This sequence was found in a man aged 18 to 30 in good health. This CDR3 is CSSPAAWTATRETQYF.